The T cell receptor beta chain described here comes from a study of blood T cell repertoires in COVID-19. Study as a whole: Acute-phase and convalescent COVID-19 samples originated in the United States, Italy and Spain. PBMCs, B-cell-depleted T cells, or T cells were the source of the cDNA or gDNA that made up the material.

Per the original data handling: Nucleated cell counts were estimated from reference gene primer amplification. Here immunoSEQ multiplex PCR was the method, and the copy in TCRdb shows in-frame clones only, minus some. V and J calls and clone size are those listed in that table; D and trimming were worked out from the DNA. The table lists some 98,000 clones, 65% to 90% of them singletons. V gave up 6 bases and J gave up 2 bases; unmatched junction bases: 4. Germline lookup yields CDR1 SGHRS and CDR2 YFSETQ. The CDR3 extends over 14 amino acids. Sequencing was carried out using peripheral blood. J is TRBJ2-1 and V is TRBV5-1; 8 nucleotides agree with TRBD2. The clonotype was recovered from a man aged 65 to 85 with active or convalescent COVID-19. DNA for the CDR3: TGCGCCAGCAAACGGGGGGGCCCCTACAATGAGCAGTTCTTC. This encodes CASKRGGPYNEQFF.